This T cell receptor (beta chain) came from a study of vaccination and CD4 T cells after COVID-19. Sequenced with the Oncomine TCR Beta short-read assay was DNA taken from cultured CD4+ T cells. Each CDR3 protein gets one entry after TCRdb re-called the PCR reads with MiXCR. The repertoire holds tens of thousands of distinct CDR3 sequences, with approximately 70% as singletons. In the case of this clonotype: Its antigen remains unknown.

The treatment is: approximately 10-day PBMC culture with coronavirus spike peptide pools or control peptides (ViraFEST assay). The specimen sequenced was CD4+ T cells from blood, cultured in vitro. The receptor's source is a human donor who had recovered from COVID-19.

The CDR3 DNA is TGTGCCAGCAGCGGGACAGGGGGTTATCAGCCCCAGCATTTT. Translating it yields CASSGTGGYQPQHF. J is TRBJ1-5 and V is TRBV2; 11 bases are a match to TRBD1. CDR1 SNHLY and CDR2 FYNNEI come from the germline V gene. CDR3 length: 14 residues. The V and J ends lost 6 bases and 5 bases, in that order; junction bases with no gene match: 3.